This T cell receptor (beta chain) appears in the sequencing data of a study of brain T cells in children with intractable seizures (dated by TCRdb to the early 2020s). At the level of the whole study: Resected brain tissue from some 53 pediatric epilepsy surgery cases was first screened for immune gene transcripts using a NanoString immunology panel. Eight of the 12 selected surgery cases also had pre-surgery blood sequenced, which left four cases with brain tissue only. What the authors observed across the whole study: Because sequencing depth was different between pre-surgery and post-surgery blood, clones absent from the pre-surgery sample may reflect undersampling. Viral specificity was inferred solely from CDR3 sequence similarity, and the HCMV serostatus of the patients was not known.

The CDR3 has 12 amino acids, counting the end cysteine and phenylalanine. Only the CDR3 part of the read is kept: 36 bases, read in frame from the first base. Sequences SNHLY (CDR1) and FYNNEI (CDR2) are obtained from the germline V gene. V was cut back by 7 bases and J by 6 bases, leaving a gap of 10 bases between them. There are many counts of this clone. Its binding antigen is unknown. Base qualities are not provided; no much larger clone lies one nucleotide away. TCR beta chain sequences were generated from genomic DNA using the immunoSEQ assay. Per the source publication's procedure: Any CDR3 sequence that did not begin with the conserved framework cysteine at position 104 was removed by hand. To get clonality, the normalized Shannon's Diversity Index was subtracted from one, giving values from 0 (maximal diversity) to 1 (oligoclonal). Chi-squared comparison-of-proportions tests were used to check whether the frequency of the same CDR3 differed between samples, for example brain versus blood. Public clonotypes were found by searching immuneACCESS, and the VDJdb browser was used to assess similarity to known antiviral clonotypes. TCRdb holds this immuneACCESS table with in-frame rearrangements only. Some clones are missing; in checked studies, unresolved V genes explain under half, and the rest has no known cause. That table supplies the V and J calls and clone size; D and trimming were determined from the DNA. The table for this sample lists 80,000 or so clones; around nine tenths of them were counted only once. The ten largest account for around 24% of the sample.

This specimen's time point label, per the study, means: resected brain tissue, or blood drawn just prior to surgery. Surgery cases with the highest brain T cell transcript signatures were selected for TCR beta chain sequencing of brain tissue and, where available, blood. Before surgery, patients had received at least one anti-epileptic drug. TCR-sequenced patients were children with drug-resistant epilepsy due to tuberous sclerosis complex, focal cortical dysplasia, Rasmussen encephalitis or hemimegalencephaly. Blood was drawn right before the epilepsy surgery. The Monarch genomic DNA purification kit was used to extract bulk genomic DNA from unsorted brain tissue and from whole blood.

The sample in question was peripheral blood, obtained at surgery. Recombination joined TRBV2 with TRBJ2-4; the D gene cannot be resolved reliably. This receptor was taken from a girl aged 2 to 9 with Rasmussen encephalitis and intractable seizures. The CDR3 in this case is CASKDGVNIQYF. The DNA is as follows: TGTGCCAGCAAGGATGGGGTAAACATTCAGTACTTC.